This T cell receptor (beta chain) was identified in a study of monozygotic twins with inflammatory bowel disease. TCRdb reworked the 5' RACE reads into one entry per CDR3 protein, no DNA. The sample includes approximately 400,000 distinct CDR3 sequences. The germline CDR1 and CDR2 sequences are SGHTA and FQGNSA. The CDR3 loop spans 14 amino acids. The clonotype originates from a human donor with ulcerative colitis or Crohn's disease, or a healthy co-twin of an affected twin (not recorded which). The rearrangement uses TRBV7-2 and TRBJ2-1; TCRdb designates TRBD1, a call that cannot be tested without DNA. Material: blood. The CDR3: CASSPGTAPKGQFF.